Listed here are 17 T cell receptor beta chains from one sample, sequenced in a study of cytomegalovirus exposure and HLA in healthy donors. Method: immunoSEQ multiplex PCR; TCRdb's copy keeps in-frame clones and lacks some. The table shows 100,000 to 150,000 clones, with approximately 94% occurring only once. Specimen: PBMCs. Source of these receptors: a woman younger than 30 in good health and CMV-seronegative.

The chain links TRBV11-3 to TRBJ2-3; 10 positions agree with TRBD2. CDR3 length equals 17 residues. Germline V CDR1 and CDR2: SGHNT, YENEEA. Trimming removed 3 bases from V and 3 bases from J; junction bases left unmatched: 9. The CDR3 loop is CASSLGLAGEWTDTQYF. CDR3 DNA sequence: TGTGCCAGCAGCTTGGGGCTAGCGGGAGAGTGGACAGATACGCAGTATTTT.

The chain joins TRBV6-4 to TRBJ1-1, with a tentative D call TRBD1 (5 bases). V lost 3 bases and J lost 8, with 16 bases in between. Germline V gene data show CDR1 as MRHNA and CDR2 as SNTAGT. CDR3 size: 14 residues. The chain's CDR3 is CASSEHKNRGEAFF. In DNA, the CDR3 is TGTGCCAGCAGTGAACACAAAAATCGGGGGGAAGCTTTCTTT.

The sample holds one count of this clone. V and J are TRBV11-3 and TRBJ2-2; the D gene is possibly TRBD1 (5 bases). The germline CDR1 and CDR2 sequences are SGHNT and YENEEA. There are 17 residues in the CDR3. V gave up 5 bases and J gave up 2 bases, with 18 bases separating them. The CDR3 sequence: CASSDRTDSDNTGELFF. The DNA for the CDR3 is TGTGCCAGCAGCGATCGAACCGACAGCGATAACACCGGGGAGCTGTTTTTT.

The chain is built from TRBV9 and TRBJ2-1; 10 nucleotides match TRBD2. CDR1 is SGDLS, CDR2 YYNGEE, per germline. This CDR3 region has 12 residues. CDR3 in DNA: TGTGCGGGGGCTAGCGGGAGCGGAGAGCAGTTCTTC. Translating gives CAGASGSGEQFF.

The chain joins TRBV5-1 to TRBJ1-4; 7 bases are shared with TRBD1. With V trimmed by 2 bases and J by 8 bases, 6 bases remained unmatched. Germline V gene lookup returns CDR1 SGHRS and CDR2 YFSETQ. This CDR3 is built from 14 residues. CDR3 DNA: TGCGCCAGCAGCTTCAGGGGGTATGGGGAAAAACTGTTTTTT. As protein: CASSFRGYGEKLFF.

The gene calls are TRBV29-1 and TRBJ2-1, with 7 bases that match TRBD1. CDR3 length: 15 amino acids. Trimming took 0 bases from V and 8 from J; bases not matched to a gene: 10. Germline assignment: CDR1 SQVTM and CDR2 ANQGSEA. CDR3: CSVEERDRLSDEQFF. The DNA for the CDR3 is TGCAGCGTTGAAGAACGGGACAGACTTTCCGATGAGCAGTTCTTC.

The CDR3 here is CASSLEAGVQETQYF. The CDR3 bases are TGTGCCAGCAGCCTCGAAGCGGGGGTCCAAGAGACCCAGTACTTC. V gene TRBV7-7 combines with J gene TRBJ2-5, with 8 bases matching TRBD2. Germline V gene sequence: CDR1 SSHAT, CDR2 FNYEAQ (reference sequence). V was pared by 5 bases and J by 1 base, with 6 bases of the junction left unmatched. The CDR3 totals 15 residues.

The V and J genes are TRBV10-3 and TRBJ1-6; D is ambiguous. V was trimmed by 3 bases and J by 7 bases, leaving 4 bases between them. Germline CDR1 is ENHRY and CDR2 is SYGVKD. The CDR3 consists of 12 residues. The chain's CDR3 is CAISEQNSPLHF. CDR3 DNA sequence: TGTGCCATCAGTGAACAGAATTCACCCCTCCACTTT.

The V and J genes are TRBV5-1 and TRBJ1-1, with unresolved D. V lost 4 bases, J lost 0 bases, and 10 bases lay in between. CDR1 is SGHRS, CDR2 YFSETQ, per germline. The CDR3 loop spans 14 amino acids. CDR3 sequence (DNA): TGCGCCAGCAGCCAAGGAGTAATGAACACTGAAGCTTTCTTT. Protein: CASSQGVMNTEAFF.

As regards this clone: Mismatch with germline at one junction end may stem from a read error. The rearrangement joins TRBV5-1 to TRBJ2-5; D perhaps matches TRBD1 (6 bases). Looked up from germline, CDR1 is SGHRS and CDR2 is YFSETQ. The CDR3 consists of 14 residues. The CDR3 protein is CASSLGGRGSLSDF. DNA for the CDR3: TGCGCCAGCAGCTTGGGTGGCAGGGGTAGCTTATCAGACTTC.

The V and J genes are TRBV7-9 and TRBJ2-2; TRBD2 is a possible D gene (6 bases). Per germline, CDR1 SEHNR and CDR2 FQNEAQ (reference sequence). The CDR3 totals 14 residues. The V and J ends lost 5 bases and 7 bases respectively, with 14 bases between them. Here the CDR3 reads CASSRSGGDGELFF. As DNA, the CDR3 is TGTGCCAGCAGCCGATCCGGAGGGGACGGGGAGCTGTTTTTT.

The chain carries TRBV6-8 and TRBJ2-7; 7 bases agree with TRBD2. The junction had 12 bases not matched to a gene; V was cut back by 5 bases and J by 2 bases. In germline, CDR1 is MNHGY, CDR2 SAAAGT. The CDR3 extends over 16 amino acids. The CDR3 bases are TGTGCCAGCAGTCAGGCTAGCGGAAACTTTCCCTACGAGCAGTACTTC. It specifies CASSQASGNFPYEQYF.

The rearrangement links TRBV7-9 to TRBJ2-7; TRBD1 aligns across 9 bases. The CDR3 consists of 13 residues. Trimming at V came to 4 bases and at J to 6 bases, leaving 4 bases not matched to a gene. Germline V gives CDR1 SEHNR, CDR2 FQNEAQ (reference sequence). The CDR3 loop is CASSSQGAGEQYF. CDR3 bases: TGTGCCAGCAGCTCACAGGGGGCCGGCGAGCAGTACTTC.

In nucleotides, the CDR3 is TGTGCCAGCAGCTTTGTCGACAGGGTGCCAGATGGCTACACCTTC. It is translated as CASSFVDRVPDGYTF. J is TRBJ1-2 and V is TRBV7-9, with 7 bases that match TRBD1. Trimming at V came to 3 bases and at J to 6 bases, leaving 10 bases not matched to a gene. In germline, CDR1 is SEHNR, CDR2 FQNEAQ (reference sequence). This CDR3 contains 15 residues.

This chain joins TRBV28 and TRBJ1-5; 9 bases align to TRBD1. This CDR3 region has 19 residues. Trimming at V came to 2 bases and at J to 6 bases, leaving 17 bases not matched to a gene. CDR1 is MDHEN and CDR2 is SYDVKM in the germline V gene. The CDR3 region is CASSLNPLDRGRVRQPQHF. Written as DNA, the CDR3 is TGTGCCAGCAGTTTAAACCCCCTAGACAGGGGGAGGGTTCGTCAGCCCCAGCATTTT.

The rearrangement joins TRBV6-5 to TRBJ1-1; no definite D call. Trimming pared 2 bases from V and 1 base from J, leaving 8 bases between. The length of the CDR3 is 14 residues. Germline V gene data show CDR1 as MNHEY and CDR2 as SVGAGI. The CDR3 DNA reads TGTGCCAGCAGTTACCCCCCGGGGAACACTGAAGCTTTCTTT. This translates into CASSYPPGNTEAFF.

CDR3 sequence: CASSYLQGDYGYTF. CDR3 DNA sequence: TGTGCCAGCAGTTATCTTCAGGGGGACTATGGCTACACCTTC. The rearrangement links TRBV6-6 to TRBJ1-2; 7 bases line up with TRBD1. Germline CDR1 and CDR2: MNHNY and SVGAGI (reference sequence). The V gene end was trimmed by 3 bases and the J gene end by 3 bases; junction bases not matched to a gene: 4. This CDR3 contains 14 residues.